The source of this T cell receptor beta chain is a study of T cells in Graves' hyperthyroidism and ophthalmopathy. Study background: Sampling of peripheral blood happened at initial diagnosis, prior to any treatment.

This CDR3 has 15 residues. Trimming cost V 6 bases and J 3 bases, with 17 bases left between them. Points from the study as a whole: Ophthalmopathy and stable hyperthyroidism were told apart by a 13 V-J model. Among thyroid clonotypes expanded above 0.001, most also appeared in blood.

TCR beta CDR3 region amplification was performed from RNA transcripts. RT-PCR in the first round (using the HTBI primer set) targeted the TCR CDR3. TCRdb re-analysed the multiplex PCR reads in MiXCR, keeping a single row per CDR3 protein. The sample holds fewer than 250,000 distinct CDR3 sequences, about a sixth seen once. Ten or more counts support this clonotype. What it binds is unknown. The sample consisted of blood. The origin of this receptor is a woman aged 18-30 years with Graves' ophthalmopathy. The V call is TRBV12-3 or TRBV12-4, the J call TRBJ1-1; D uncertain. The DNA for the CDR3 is TGTGCCAGCAGCCAAGTTGGAACTCCGTACACTGAAGCTTTCTTT. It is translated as CASSQVGTPYTEAFF.